The 2 T cell receptor beta chains reported below all come from one sample, sequenced in a study of neoadjuvant nivolumab and ipilimumab in lung cancer. Assay: immunoSEQ multiplex PCR; the TCRdb copy retains only in-frame clones and omits some. Among 39,000 or so clones listed, 85% to 90% were seen once. Specimen: peripheral blood, collected before neoadjuvant nivolumab, alone or with ipilimumab. Every receptor here comes from an adult with non-small cell lung cancer.

This rearrangement joins TRBV28 to TRBJ1-2, with D unclear. The CDR3 is made up of 11 amino acids. Looked up from germline, CDR1 is MDHEN and CDR2 is SYDVKM. V lost 6 bases and J 5 bases, leaving 7 bases between the germline ends. The CDR3 sequence: CASSKPYGYTF. The CDR3, as DNA: TGTGCCAGCAGCAAACCTTATGGCTACACCTTC.

This chain uses TRBV5-1 with TRBJ2-7, with 8 positions matching TRBD2. The germline CDR1 and CDR2 sequences are SGHRS and YFSETQ. V shed 0 bases and J 6 bases; nucleotides not matched to a gene: 11. This CDR3 comprises 16 residues. CDR3 residues: CASSLASPPGGGEQYF. CDR3 DNA sequence: TGCGCCAGCAGCTTGGCCTCTCCCCCGGGAGGGGGCGAGCAGTACTTC.